The entry below gives a single T cell receptor beta chain sequence along with its context. Antigen unknown. The sample comes from a study of OX40 agonist ivuxolimab in advanced cancers. Whole-study findings and limits: Low levels of normalized T-cell clonal expansion also appeared in some nonresponders. Still undetermined is the antigen specificity of the expanded peripheral T cells.

The CDR3 is made up of 14 amino acids. Trimming shortened V by 3 bases and J by 6 bases, and 14 bases separated the two germline ends. Germline-derived CDR1 and CDR2 are MGHRA and YSYEKL. The table came from immunoSEQ multiplex PCR; TCRdb's copy has only in-frame clones and leaves some out. The data contain over 45,000 clones, 79% of them singletons. The sample consisted of CD4+ or CD8+ T cells sorted from blood, taken in a trial of the OX40 agonist ivuxolimab. This receptor was obtained from an adult with an advanced solid tumor such as melanoma, head and neck, liver or kidney cancer. This chain connects TRBV4-1 to TRBJ1-1, with D maybe TRBD1 (5 bases). CDR3 protein: CASSQGDRAAEAFF. The CDR3 nucleotides are TGCGCCAGCAGCCAGGGGGACCGGGCCGCTGAAGCTTTCTTT.